The 6 T cell receptor beta chains presented below share a single source sample, sequenced in a study of metastatic and nonmetastatic thyroid tumors. Prior to thyroid surgery, none of the patients had received any treatment. TCRdb re-clonotyped the PCR reads through MiXCR. The data contain about 5,800 clones, around 19% of them seen just once; the ten biggest clones take up approximately 6%. The sample was adjacent normal tissue. The receptors derive from a female donor with papillary thyroid cancer or a benign thyroid nodule (not recorded which). Some clones in this sample may be carry-over from other donors' samples.

This clone has a handful of counts. The DNA for the CDR3 is TGTGCCAGCAGTTCGAAACCCCCGGGAGGGGCCGGGGAGCTGTTTTTT. This gives the protein CASSSKPPGGAGELFF. The chain links TRBV6-1 to TRBJ2-2; 8 nucleotides match TRBD2. Looked up from germline, CDR1 is MNHNS and CDR2 is SASEGT. The CDR3 spans 16 residues. Trimming removed 5 bases from V and 6 bases from J; junction bases left unmatched: 11.

By proportion, this clone is medium-sized. The CDR3 bases are TGTGCCAGCAGCTTGGAGGGTAGTTGGACTGAAGCTTTCTTT. Protein: CASSLEGSWTEAFF. This chain connects TRBV7-9 to TRBJ1-1; D remains unclear. The ends were cut back, 3 bases at V and 5 bases at J, with 13 bases in the middle. Germline V gives CDR1 SEHNR, CDR2 FQNEAQ (reference sequence). This CDR3 has 14 amino acids. The variable domain in full, with the rest retrieved from reference TRBV7-9 and TRBJ1-1, is DTGVSQNPRHKITKRGQNVTFRCDPISEHNRLYWYRQTLGQGPEFLTYFQNEAQLEKSRLLSDRFSAERPKGSFSTLEIQRTEQGDSAMYLCASSLEGSWTEAFFGQGTRLTVV.

A note on this clone: An end of the junction does not agree with germline; a read error may underlie this. The V call is TRBV11-1, the J call TRBJ2-2; 9 nucleotides align to TRBD2. Germline CDR1 SGHAT, CDR2 FQDESV (reference sequence). This CDR3 has 16 amino acids. The CDR3 here is CAISLMTSGDTGELFF. The CDR3 DNA follows: TGTGCCATCAGCCTAATGACTAGCGGCGACACCGGGGAGCTGTTTTTT.

This clone is termed medium-sized (0.01 to 0.1%). V usage is TRBV27 and J usage is TRBJ1-2, with D possibly being TRBD1 (5 bases). Looked up from germline, CDR1 is MNHEY and CDR2 is SMNVEV (reference sequence). The CDR3 sequence is 14 residues long. The V end lost 5 bases, the J end lost 6 bases, and 16 bases lay between the germline ends. CDR3 nucleotides: TGTGCCAGCAGTGCTGCCGACAGCCTGCATGGCTACACCTTC. Amino acid sequence: CASSAADSLHGYTF.

J is TRBJ1-6 and V is TRBV4-1; 7 nucleotides match TRBD1. The trim removed 0 bases at V and 15 bases at J, leaving 14 bases unmatched. From germline, CDR1 is MGHRA and CDR2 YSYEKL. This CDR3 has 16 residues. CDR3 loop: CASSQDDRDGGSGLHF. CDR3 sequence (DNA): TGCGCCAGCAGCCAAGACGACAGGGATGGAGGCTCTGGCCTCCACTTT.

V usage is TRBV6-5 and J usage is TRBJ1-1; D is unclear. V lost 0 bases, J lost 6 bases, and 11 bases lay in between. Germline V gene data show CDR1 as MNHEY and CDR2 as SVGAGI. This CDR3 spans 14 amino acids. CDR3 DNA sequence: TGTGCCAGCAGTTACTCTGGCCAGACTCCTGAAGCTTTCTTT. Encoded protein: CASSYSGQTPEAFF.